This T cell receptor (beta chain) was captured by sequencing in a study of blood T cell repertoires in COVID-19. The method was immunoSEQ multiplex PCR; TCRdb's version includes in-frame clones alone and lacks a portion of them. The table has 450,000 or so clones, 70% to 90% seen once. V lost 4 bases, J lost 7 bases, and 0 bases stayed unmatched. This CDR3 has 11 amino acids. Per the germline V gene, CDR1 is GTSNPN and CDR2 is SVGIG (reference sequence). V is TRBV30 and J is TRBJ2-2; 7 nucleotides agree with TRBD1. This clonotype was sampled from a man younger than 30 with COVID-19, enrolled during active disease. The sequencing sample was made of peripheral blood. CDR3 nucleotides: TGTGCCTGGACAGGGGGCGGGGAGCTGTTTTTT. Translating gives CAWTGGGELFF.